This T cell receptor beta chain was sequenced in a study of blood T cell repertoires in COVID-19 (dated by TCRdb to 2019 to 2021). Turning to the overall study: Samples covering the acute and convalescent phases of COVID-19 were provided by collaborators in the United States, Italy and Spain. Deeply sampled blood TCRbeta repertoires from subjects exposed to, actively infected with, or recovered from COVID-19 were included in the dataset. The material from the prospective study consisted of cDNA or gDNA derived from T cells, B-cell-depleted T cells, or PBMCs. Samples were obtained from the ongoing ImmuneRACE study (first 160 participants) and from over a thousand subjects provided by 6 global collaborators. The repertoires were made available in a free public database intended to serve as a resource for research on the immune response to SARS-CoV-2. Sample metadata almost always included a de-identified subject ID, COVID-19 status, age in years and sex. Where available, HLA class I and class II types were taken from metadata supplied by the sample provider and were not determined by assay-based typing.

The cysteine opens and the phenylalanine closes a CDR3 of 14 amino acids. Left in the record is the CDR3 DNA by itself, 42 bases read in frame from the first base. CDR1 MDHEN and CDR2 SYDVKM are derived from the germline V gene. V loses 6 bases, J loses 1 base, and the germline ends lie 10 bases apart. One collaborating source in Seattle enrolled patients while the patients were actively infected and followed the patients over time throughout the course of disease. Whole blood was collected in K2EDTA tubes by collaborating institutions according to the institutions' own protocols. Collaborator samples were shipped for TCRbeta analysis as frozen whole blood, isolated PBMCs, or DNA extracted from either sample type. The study at large found these results: The amount of clinical and demographic metadata varied by source and participant and was provided uncurated.

TCRbeta CDR3 regions were amplified from genomic DNA by means of the immunoSEQ Assay, a bias-controlled multiplex PCR. In the original analysis: The number of nucleated cells in each sample was estimated by amplification of reference gene primers within the assay. Sequence reads were collapsed and filtered to measure the absolute abundance of every unique TCRbeta CDR3 rearrangement. For each sample, productive Simpson clonality was calculated as the square root of Simpson's diversity index across productive rearrangements. TCRdb took over this immuneACCESS table, retaining in-frame rearrangements with V and J assigned. Such tables are incomplete; in checked studies, under half of the missing clones stem from an unresolved V gene, and the remainder is unexplained. The D gene and trimming were derived from the DNA, and the V and J assignments and clone size from that table. The sample table records 150,000 to 200,000 clones; about 80% of these occur just once. More than 6% of the sample is held by the ten biggest clonotypes.

In the case of this clone: Its antigen remains undetermined. Base qualities are missing; no much larger clone stands one base away.

This receptor chain uses TRBV28 and TRBJ1-5; TRBD1 is possibly the D segment (5 matching bases). Sample: peripheral blood. This TCR derives from a middle-aged woman with COVID-19, enrolled during active disease. At the DNA level, the sequence is TGTGCCAGCAGACGACGACAGAGCAATCAGCCCCAGCATTTT. The translation is CASRRRQSNQPQHF.